The 24 T cell receptor beta chains below all came from one sample that was sequenced in a study of T cells after yellow fever vaccination. TCRdb recomputed calls from the 5' RACE reads with MiXCR, one row per CDR3 protein. Among 250,000 to 350,000 distinct CDR3 sequences listed, 8.7% were seen once. This specimen was CD4+ T cells sorted from PBMCs, taken 5 days after the yellow fever booster vaccination. These receptors were taken from a man aged 18 to 30 who received the YFV17D yellow fever vaccine.

The rearrangement joins TRBV2 to TRBJ1-2; D not certain. Trimming took off 3 bases at V and 3 bases at J, with 8 bases between the two ends. This CDR3 has 13 residues. Germline CDR1 and CDR2: SNHLY and FYNNEI. The CDR3 nucleotides are TGTGCCAGCAGTGAGAGTCAGGACTATGGCTACACCTTC. Protein product: CASSESQDYGYTF. The full variable domain, with the rest looked up from reference TRBV2 and TRBJ1-2, is EPEVTQTPSHQVTQMGQEVILRCVPISNHLYFYWYRQILGQKVEFLVSFYNNEISEKSEIFDDQFSVERPDGSNFTLKIRSTKLEDSAMYFCASSESQDYGYTFGSGTRLTVV.

This clonotype was picked up many times. This chain uses TRBV3-1 with TRBJ1-5; D is uncertain. The CDR3 sequence is 15 residues long. The germline gives CDR1 LGHDT, CDR2 YNNKEL (reference sequence). V was clipped by 3 bases and J by 0 bases, with 9 bases between them. CDR3 sequence: CASSQMAGSNQPQHF. The CDR3 region has the DNA TGTGCCAGCAGCCAGATGGCAGGTAGCAATCAGCCCCAGCATTTT.

The V and J genes are TRBV20-1 and TRBJ2-6; 10 nucleotides line up with TRBD1. The CDR3 runs 15 residues. The V and J ends lost 6 bases and 3 bases, in that order; junction bases with no gene match: 5. Germline CDR1 is DFQATT and CDR2 is SNEGSKA (reference sequence). In nucleotides, the CDR3 is TGCAGTGCCGCGACAGGGGGCGGTGGGGCCAACGTCCTGACTTTC. It specifies CSAATGGGGANVLTF.

This clonotype was seen ten or more times. The chain recombines TRBV7-2 with TRBJ2-3; tentatively, D is TRBD1 (5 bases). The CDR3 covers 13 residues. CDR1 is SGHTA and CDR2 is FQGNSA in the germline V gene. V was clipped by 3 bases and J by 5 bases, with 9 bases between them. The CDR3 is CASSFLREDTQYF. CDR3 DNA sequence: TGTGCCAGCAGCTTCCTCAGGGAAGATACGCAGTATTTT.

V is TRBV2 and J is TRBJ1-5; 10 nucleotides align to TRBD1. The junction had 11 bases not matched to a gene; V was cut back by 5 bases and J by 7 bases. Germline V gives CDR1 SNHLY, CDR2 FYNNEI. The CDR3 loop spans 16 amino acids. Here the CDR3 reads CASSPRPTGGGQPQHF. For the CDR3, the DNA is TGTGCCAGCAGTCCCCGTCCGACAGGGGGCGGGCAGCCCCAGCATTTT.

For this clonotype: The conserved phenylalanine or tryptophan is not found at the CDR3 terminus, so this likely reflects a read error. The V and J genes are TRBV5-1 and TRBJ2-3; tentative D call: TRBD2 (5 bases). Trimming left V 9 bases short and J 0 bases short, with 14 bases between. CDR1 is SGHRS, CDR2 YFSETQ, per germline. The CDR3 loop spans 14 amino acids. The CDR3, as DNA: TGCGCCACGCGGGCGACTCTAAGCACAGATACGCAGTATCTT. This encodes CATRATLSTDTQYL.

V gene TRBV18 combines with J gene TRBJ2-3; 9 nucleotides line up with TRBD1. From germline, CDR1 is KGHSH and CDR2 LQKENI. This CDR3 is built from 15 residues. The V and J ends lost 0 bases and 5 bases, in that order; junction bases with no gene match: 3. The CDR3 reads CASSPPTGQGDTQYF. CDR3 DNA: TGTGCCAGCTCACCACCGACGGGACAGGGAGATACGCAGTATTTT.

This clonotype was counted a few times. The genes are TRBV7-6 and TRBJ1-5; possible D gene TRBD1, 6 bases. The CDR3 sequence is 15 residues long. V was trimmed by 2 bases and J by 5 bases, leaving 13 bases between them. Per the germline V gene, CDR1 is SGHVS and CDR2 is FNYEAQ. The CDR3 is CASSLTARGDQPQHF. CDR3 DNA: TGTGCCAGCAGCTTAACGGCCAGGGGCGATCAGCCCCAGCATTTT.

This clonotype showed up many times. The V gene is TRBV12-5, the J gene TRBJ2-7; D is unclear. Germline CDR1 is LGHNT and CDR2 is FRNRAP. The CDR3 totals 13 residues. With 9 bases removed from V and 2 bases from J, the gap between germline ends came to 14 bases. The CDR3 is CASARTAPYEQYF. The DNA for the CDR3 is TGTGCTAGCGCGAGGACCGCCCCCTACGAGCAGTACTTC.

This clonotype was seen ten or more times. The chain is built from TRBV3-1 and TRBJ1-1, with a possible D match to TRBD1 (6 bases). The germline V gene encodes CDR1 LGHDT and CDR2 YNNKEL (reference sequence). This CDR3 spans 14 amino acids. V lost 4 bases and J 3 bases, leaving 12 bases between the germline ends. The CDR3 nucleotides are TGTGCCAGCAGCCTCCGGGACACCTACACTGAAGCTTTCTTT. Its protein product is CASSLRDTYTEAFF.

The sample holds a few counts of this clonotype. The V and J genes are TRBV5-1 and TRBJ1-1; D gene ambiguous. The CDR3 contains 14 residues. Trimming cost V 4 bases and J 0 bases, with 10 bases left between them. The germline V gene encodes CDR1 SGHRS and CDR2 YFSETQ. This CDR3 is CASSNTDMNTEAFF. The CDR3 coding sequence is TGCGCCAGCAGCAACACAGATATGAACACTGAAGCTTTCTTT. The full variable domain, completed using reference TRBV5-1 and TRBJ1-1, is KAGVTQTPRYLIKTRGQQVTLSCSPISGHRSVSWYQQTPGQGLQFLFEYFSETQRNKGNFPGRFSGRQFSNSRSEMNVSTLELGDSALYLCASSNTDMNTEAFFGQGTRLTVV.

The rearrangement joins TRBV20-1 to TRBJ1-1; tentatively, D is TRBD1 (6 bases). The CDR3 sequence is 16 residues long. The V end was cut by 0 bases, the J end by 3 bases, with 17 bases between. Germline loops: CDR1 DFQATT, CDR2 SNEGSKA (reference sequence). The CDR3 spells CSARDRPDRSDTEAFF. Written as DNA, the CDR3 is TGCAGTGCTAGAGATCGCCCAGACAGGTCTGACACTGAAGCTTTCTTT.

This clonotype was counted only a few times. The gene calls are TRBV28 and TRBJ2-3; 12 positions match TRBD2. The junction had 12 bases not matched to a gene; V was cut back by 5 bases and J by 0 bases. The CDR3 has 19 residues. The V gene's germline CDR1 is MDHEN and CDR2 SYDVKM. CDR3 region: CASSLTSGGPTASTDTQYF. Here the CDR3 DNA reads TGTGCCAGCAGTCTGACTAGCGGGGGTCCCACGGCTAGCACAGATACGCAGTATTTT.

This clonotype was counted only a few times. The chain employs TRBV5-1 and TRBJ2-7; D is possibly TRBD1 (6 bases). This CDR3 has 14 residues. Trimming cost V 4 bases and J 2 bases, with 13 bases left between them. Germline lookup yields CDR1 SGHRS and CDR2 YFSETQ. For the CDR3, the DNA is TGCGCCAGCAGCCAACAGGGTTTTACCTACGAGCAGTACTTC. Translating gives CASSQQGFTYEQYF. The full variable domain, its missing parts supplied by reference TRBV5-1 and TRBJ2-7, is KAGVTQTPRYLIKTRGQQVTLSCSPISGHRSVSWYQQTPGQGLQFLFEYFSETQRNKGNFPGRFSGRQFSNSRSEMNVSTLELGDSALYLCASSQQGFTYEQYFGPGTRLTVT.

This clonotype showed up just a few times. This chain links TRBV20-1 with TRBJ2-5; no clear D. The CDR3 extends over 15 amino acids. V shed 0 bases and J shed 2 bases, with 13 bases lying between them. Germline-derived CDR1 and CDR2 are DFQATT and SNEGSKA (reference sequence). The CDR3 here is CSARDLGDEQETQYF. The CDR3 region has the DNA TGCAGTGCTAGAGATCTGGGTGACGAACAAGAGACCCAGTACTTC.

The table lists this clonotype with many counts. The chain is built from TRBV15 and TRBJ1-5; D ambiguous. The CDR3 has 16 residues. Trimming pared 0 bases from V and 3 bases from J, leaving 12 bases between. Germline V lookup: CDR1 LNHNV, CDR2 YYDKDF (reference sequence). CDR3 residues: CATSRDPLRSNQPQHF. CDR3 DNA sequence: TGTGCCACCAGCAGAGATCCCTTACGTTCCAATCAGCCCCAGCATTTT.

This clonotype was picked up a small number of times. This chain links TRBV18 with TRBJ1-6, with no clear D. CDR3 size: 12 residues. From germline, CDR1 is KGHSH and CDR2 LQKENI. Trimming cost V 3 bases and J 14 bases, with 11 bases left between them. In DNA form, the CDR3 reads TGTGCCAGCTCACCCGGTCGGGGAACCCTCCACTTT. Amino acids: CASSPGRGTLHF.

This clonotype was seen many times. The chain employs TRBV5-6 and TRBJ2-7; 7 nucleotides match TRBD2. Trimming removed 2 bases from V and 2 bases from J; junction bases left unmatched: 1. The CDR3 totals 13 residues. Germline V CDR1 and CDR2: SGHDT, YYEEEE. The CDR3 DNA sequence: TGTGCCAGCAGCTTAGCGGGACCCTACGAGCAGTACTTC. It codes for CASSLAGPYEQYF.

This clonotype was observed at least ten times. This chain joins TRBV4-3 and TRBJ2-7; TRBD2 matches at 8 bases. This CDR3 region has 15 residues. Unmatched junction bases numbered 12, after V lost 4 bases and J lost 7 bases. In germline, CDR1 is LGHNA, CDR2 YSLEER. CDR3 sequence: CASSRERGISREQYF. As DNA, the CDR3 is TGCGCCAGCAGCCGAGAGCGGGGGATTAGTAGAGAGCAGTACTTC.

The DNA for the CDR3 is TGTGCCAGCAGCCTTGGGACGGCTGGCTATGGCTACACCTTC. This gives the protein CASSLGTAGYGYTF. V gene TRBV6-5 combines with J gene TRBJ1-2; TRBD1 might be the D (5 bases). Germline V lookup: CDR1 MNHEY, CDR2 SVGAGI. The V end was cut by 6 bases, the J end by 4 bases, with 15 bases between. The CDR3 extends over 14 amino acids.

This sequence joins TRBV5-1 and TRBJ1-1, with D perhaps TRBD1 (6 bases). The CDR3 has 16 residues. CDR1 is SGHRS and CDR2 is YFSETQ in the germline V gene. V was clipped by 4 bases and J by 3 bases, with 19 bases between them. The CDR3 is CASSRQPSQGDTEAFF. The CDR3 DNA is TGCGCCAGCAGCCGACAGCCCTCACAGGGAGACACTGAAGCTTTCTTT. The whole variable domain, filled in from reference TRBV5-1 and TRBJ1-1, reads KAGVTQTPRYLIKTRGQQVTLSCSPISGHRSVSWYQQTPGQGLQFLFEYFSETQRNKGNFPGRFSGRQFSNSRSEMNVSTLELGDSALYLCASSRQPSQGDTEAFFGQGTRLTVV.

This chain connects TRBV19 to TRBJ2-5; no clear D gene. This CDR3 region has 13 residues. Germline loops: CDR1 LNHDA, CDR2 SQIVND (reference sequence). Deletions cut 3 bases from V and 2 bases from J, with 7 bases between. CDR3 sequence (DNA): TGTGCCAGTAGTATCGCAGTACAAGAGACCCAGTACTTC. It translates to CASSIAVQETQYF.

This clonotype turned up a few times. This rearrangement joins TRBV19 to TRBJ1-2; possible D gene TRBD1, 6 bases. V gave up 5 bases and J gave up 3 bases, with 16 bases separating them. This CDR3 contains 15 residues. Germline V gives CDR1 LNHDA, CDR2 SQIVND (reference sequence). The CDR3 here is CASSVTGNLDYGYTF. The CDR3 nucleotides are TGTGCCAGTAGTGTCACAGGGAATCTGGACTATGGCTACACCTTC.

In its sample, this clonotype was seen a few times. This chain links TRBV29-1 with TRBJ2-7; 7 positions agree with TRBD1. Germline CDR1 reads SQVTM; CDR2 reads ANQGSEA. This CDR3 spans 12 amino acids. V dropped 8 bases and J dropped 2; count of bases not matched to a gene: 6. The CDR3 DNA reads TGCAGCATCGTGGGACAGACCTACGAGCAGTACTTC. It codes for CSIVGQTYEQYF.